This T cell receptor beta chain was found in a study of patients and donors after allogeneic stem cell transplantation. The table lists this clonotype with a few counts. Each CDR3 protein gets one entry after TCRdb re-called the RT-PCR reads with MiXCR. The repertoire has about a million distinct CDR3 sequences, roughly 18% of them found once; the top ten carry around 6%. The sample comprised blood, either unsorted or a sorted T cell fraction (not recorded which). The clonotype was recovered from a human donor who was either an allogeneic HSCT recipient or a stem cell or donor lymphocyte infusion donor (not recorded which). It is not recorded whose cells these are; they may come from a transplant donor.

Here the CDR3 reads CASSQDRISASTDTQYF. CDR3 DNA: TGTGCCAGCAGCCAAGATCGTATTAGCGCAAGCACAGATACGCAGTATTTT. The rearrangement joins TRBV3-1 to TRBJ2-3, with D tentatively TRBD2 (5 bases). The germline V gene has CDR1 LGHDT and CDR2 YNNKEL (reference sequence). The CDR3 runs to 17 residues. V lost 0 bases and J 0 bases, leaving 13 bases between the germline ends.